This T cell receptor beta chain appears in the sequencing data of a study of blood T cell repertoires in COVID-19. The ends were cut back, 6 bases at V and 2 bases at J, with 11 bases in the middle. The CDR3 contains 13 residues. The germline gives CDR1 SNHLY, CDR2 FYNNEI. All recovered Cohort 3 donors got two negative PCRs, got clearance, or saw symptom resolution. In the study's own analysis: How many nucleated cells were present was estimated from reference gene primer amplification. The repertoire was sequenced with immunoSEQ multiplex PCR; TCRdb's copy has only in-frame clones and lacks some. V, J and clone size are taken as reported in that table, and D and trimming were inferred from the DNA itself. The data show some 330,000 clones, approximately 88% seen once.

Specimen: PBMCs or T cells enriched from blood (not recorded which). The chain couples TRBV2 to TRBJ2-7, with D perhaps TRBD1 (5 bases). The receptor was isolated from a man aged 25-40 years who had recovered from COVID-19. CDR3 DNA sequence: TGTGCCAGCAGCCCAGACAGCACCTACGAGCAGTACTTC. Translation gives CASSPDSTYEQYF.